The next 21 T cell receptor beta chains were all read from a single sample in a study of regulatory T cells in long-lasting Graves disease. For TCR beta, libraries came from iRepertoire HTBI primers and Arm-PCR of CDR3 regions. MiXCR, applied by TCRdb to the multiplex PCR reads, yields one record per CDR3 protein. The table has approximately 470,000 distinct CDR3 sequences, 15% to 20% seen once. The sample's time point: newly diagnosed GD, antithyroid drugs for less than 3 months. Following extraction of RNA from PBMCs, that RNA was used to make the TCR library. The same data also contributed to another study, on T cells in Graves' hyperthyroidism and ophthalmopathy.

The sample consisted of peripheral blood mononuclear cells (PBMCs), taken at new diagnosis, from a patient treated with antithyroid drugs. These receptors were collected from a man aged 40-55 years with Graves disease.

This clonotype was detected ten times or more. This chain uses TRBV3-1 with TRBJ2-7, with 15 bases that match TRBD2. Germline V gene lookup returns CDR1 LGHDT and CDR2 YNNKEL (reference sequence). The CDR3 is 16 amino acids. After removal of 3 bases from V and 3 bases from J, the junction contained 3 bases not matched to a gene. CDR3 residues: CASSHGLAGGFYEQYF. CDR3 DNA: TGTGCCAGCAGCCACGGACTAGCGGGAGGGTTCTACGAGCAGTACTTC.

The V gene is TRBV5-8, the J gene TRBJ2-1; D possibly corresponds to TRBD2 (5 bases). V lost 5 bases, J lost 8 bases, and 14 bases lay in between. CDR3 length: 13 residues. Germline V gene data show CDR1 as SGHTS and CDR2 as YDEGEE. CDR3 bases: TGTGCCAGCAGGATAGACTATACCGATGAGCAGTTCTTC. Its protein product is CASRIDYTDEQFF.

This clonotype was observed at least ten times. V gene TRBV28 combines with J gene TRBJ2-1, with TRBD2 as a possible D gene (5 bases). Germline lookup yields CDR1 MDHEN and CDR2 SYDVKM. Trimming cost V 4 bases and J 7 bases, with 17 bases left between them. There are 15 residues in the CDR3. CDR3 nucleotide sequence: TGTGCCAGCAGTTCCCCGACTACACGGTTTAATGAGCAGTTCTTC. Protein product: CASSSPTTRFNEQFF. Filled out from reference TRBV28 and TRBJ2-1, the complete variable domain reads DVKVTQSSRYLVKRTGEKVFLECVQDMDHENMFWYRQDPGLGLRLIYFSYDVKMKEKGDIPEGYSVSREKKERFSLILESASTNQTSMYLCASSSPTTRFNEQFFGPGTRLTVL.

There are many counts of this clonotype. The rearrangement joins TRBV5-1 to TRBJ2-2; 10 nucleotides agree with TRBD2. The CDR3 is 17 residues long. Per germline, CDR1 SGHRS and CDR2 YFSETQ. V lost 4 bases to trimming and J lost 6 bases; unmatched junction nucleotides: 12. The CDR3 loop reads CASSRDKPGLASGELFF. CDR3 nucleotide sequence: TGCGCCAGCAGCCGGGACAAACCGGGACTAGCGTCCGGGGAGCTGTTTTTT.

This clonotype came up many times. The CDR3 bases are TGTGCCAGCAGTTTAGATGACAGGCAGTTCTTC. This encodes CASSLDDRQFF. J is TRBJ2-1 and V is TRBV28; D perhaps matches TRBD1 (5 bases). The CDR3 is 11 residues long. The germline V and J ends were trimmed by 2 bases and 12 bases, with 8 bases remaining between them. Per germline, CDR1 MDHEN and CDR2 SYDVKM.

In this sample, this clonotype turned up a few times. The V gene is TRBV9, the J gene TRBJ1-2, with TRBD1 identical over 7 bases. The CDR3 has 16 amino acids. Trimming removed 0 bases from V and 4 bases from J; junction bases left unmatched: 9. The germline V gene has CDR1 SGDLS and CDR2 YYNGEE. CDR3 protein: CASSVGLRGHSYGYTF. CDR3 nucleotide sequence: TGTGCCAGCAGCGTAGGATTAAGGGGGCACAGCTATGGCTACACCTTC.

In this sample, this clonotype turned up many times. This rearrangement joins TRBV6-1 to TRBJ2-1; either TRBD1 or TRBD2 may fit D (6 bases each). Trimming pared 5 bases from V and 6 bases from J, leaving 20 bases between. This CDR3 is built from 16 residues. The V gene's germline CDR1 is MNHNS and CDR2 SASEGT. The CDR3 DNA reads TGTGCCAGCAGTAAACGACTAGACGCAGGGGTCAATGAGCAGTTCTTC. It specifies CASSKRLDAGVNEQFF.

This clonotype was seen many times. The chain is built from TRBV7-2 and TRBJ1-2; 10 bases line up with TRBD1. The length of the CDR3 is 15 residues. Trimming took 5 bases from V and 5 from J; bases not matched to a gene: 8. Germline assignment: CDR1 SGHTA and CDR2 FQGNSA. The CDR3 DNA follows: TGTGCCAGCAGCGGGGACAGGGGATCGGAGTATGGCTACACCTTC. This gives the protein CASSGDRGSEYGYTF.

To note about this clonotype: This may be a read error: a much more frequent sequence differs by one nucleotide. The chain's CDR3 is CTIASGEVGYTF. The CDR3, as DNA: TGTACCATCGCGTCGGGCGAGGTGGGCTACACCTTC. This chain links TRBV10-3 with TRBJ1-2; no clear D. Germline V CDR1 and CDR2: ENHRY, SYGVKD. The CDR3 length is 12 residues.

This clonotype occurred many times. This chain connects TRBV10-2 to TRBJ2-7; D is unclear. V shed 0 bases and J shed 2 bases, with 8 bases lying between them. Looked up from germline, CDR1 is WSHSY and CDR2 is SAAADI. This CDR3 has 14 amino acids. The CDR3 DNA is TGCGCCAGCAGTGAGTCGGGCAGAACCTACGAGCAGTACTTC. Protein: CASSESGRTYEQYF.

This clonotype was seen a handful of times. This may be a read error: a much more frequent sequence differs by one nucleotide. V usage is TRBV6-1 and J usage is TRBJ1-1; no definite D call. The CDR3 extends over 14 amino acids. Germline V gene lookup returns CDR1 MNHNS and CDR2 SASEGT. Trimming shortened V by 6 bases and J by 1 base, and 12 bases separated the two germline ends. For the CDR3, the DNA is TGTGCCAGCAGAAACCTCGGGGAGAACACTGAAGCTTTCTTT. Its protein product is CASRNLGENTEAFF.

This clonotype has at least ten counts. The chain recombines TRBV11-2 with TRBJ2-7, with TRBD2 matching over 9 bases. Germline CDR1 and CDR2: SGHAT and FQNNGV. This CDR3 is 15 amino acids long. V shed 6 bases, J shed 6 bases, and the junction held 12 bases outside the gene matches. The CDR3 is CASRPPGLASSEQYF. The CDR3 bases are TGTGCCAGCAGACCTCCGGGACTAGCTTCTAGCGAGCAGTACTTC.

The chain links TRBV6-5 to TRBJ2-7; no definite D call. V was cut by 4 bases and J by 0 bases, with 13 bases left in between. The CDR3 covers 15 residues. Germline values: CDR1 MNHEY, CDR2 SVGAGI. CDR3 amino acids: CASSSRGRSSYEQYF. The CDR3 DNA reads TGTGCCAGCAGTTCTCGCGGAAGGAGCTCCTACGAGCAGTACTTC.

This clonotype was seen many times. This sequence joins TRBV30 and TRBJ2-3, with 10 bases fitting TRBD2. The CDR3 totals 13 residues. Germline assignment: CDR1 GTSNPN and CDR2 SVGIG (reference sequence). V was clipped by 4 bases and J by 4 bases; unmatched bases: 2. CDR3 loop: CAWIAGGADTQYF. CDR3 coding DNA: TGTGCCTGGATAGCGGGAGGAGCAGATACGCAGTATTTT. The full variable domain, its missing parts supplied by reference TRBV30 and TRBJ2-3, is SQTIHQWPATLVQPVGSPLSLECTVEGTSNPNLYWYRQAAGRGLQLLFYSVGIGQISSEVPQNLSASRPQDRQFILSSKKLLLSDSGFYLCAWIAGGADTQYFGPGTRLTVL.

This clonotype was recorded many times. This chain's CDR3 is CASSEPGLAGGRGNEQFF. The CDR3 nucleotides are TGTGCCAGCAGTGAACCCGGACTAGCGGGAGGGCGGGGCAATGAGCAGTTCTTC. The gene calls are TRBV2 and TRBJ2-1, with TRBD2 identical over 15 bases. The length of the CDR3 is 18 residues. CDR1 SNHLY and CDR2 FYNNEI come from the germline V gene. V lost 2 bases and J lost 6; bases outside the gene matches: 8.

On this clonotype itself: One junction end disagrees with the germline gene, perhaps due to a read error. The genes are TRBV7-2 and TRBJ2-7; D is undetermined. Germline values: CDR1 SGHTA, CDR2 FQGNSA. The CDR3 has 13 residues. CDR3 nucleotides: TGTGCCAGCAGCTTAACCGCGACTGGAACGAAAAGCTTC. The encoded protein is CASSLTATGTKSF.

Ten or more counts support this clonotype. CDR3 coding DNA: TGTGCCAGCAGTGGAAACAGACTAGCGGGAGGCAAAAACATTCAGTACTTC. Translated: CASSGNRLAGGKNIQYF. J is TRBJ2-4 and V is TRBV2; TRBD2 matches at 13 bases. In germline, CDR1 is SNHLY, CDR2 FYNNEI. J was trimmed by 3 bases and V by 4 bases; bases with no gene match: 6. This CDR3 is built from 17 residues.

This clonotype was detected only a few times. CDR3 DNA: TGTGCCAGCAACATACAGGGAATAATCCATGAGCAGTTCTTC. Amino acid sequence: CASNIQGIIHEQFF. This chain uses TRBV12-3 or TRBV12-4 with TRBJ2-1; perhaps TRBD1 as D (6 bases). Trimming removed 7 bases from V and 8 bases from J, with 18 bases in between. The length of the CDR3 is 14 residues.

This chain joins TRBV29-1 and TRBJ2-3; perhaps TRBD1 as D (6 bases). Germline V CDR1 and CDR2: SQVTM, ANQGSEA. The CDR3 runs 14 residues. Trimming stripped 7 bases from V and 1 base from J, with 15 bases between. Written as DNA, the CDR3 is TGCAGCGCAACAGGGCCGAGGGGCACAGATACGCAGTATTTT. Its protein is CSATGPRGTDTQYF.

This clonotype has at least ten counts. The chain carries TRBV11-3 and TRBJ2-3; either TRBD1 or TRBD2 may fit D (5 bases each). Trimming took 2 bases from V and 1 from J, leaving 13 bases between them. Germline V lookup: CDR1 SGHNT, CDR2 YENEEA. The CDR3 is made up of 16 amino acids. CDR3 nucleotides: TGTGCCAGCAGCTTAAGAGGGGAGTCCCGCACAGATACGCAGTATTTT. This encodes CASSLRGESRTDTQYF.

This clonotype showed up just a few times. The chain uses TRBV7-8 and TRBJ2-5, with D tentatively TRBD2 (6 bases). The length of the CDR3 is 17 residues. CDR1 is SGHVS and CDR2 is FQNEAQ in the germline V gene. The V and J ends lost 5 bases and 6 bases respectively, with 25 bases between them. CDR3 amino acids: CASSKSLHGGGWKTQYF. As DNA, the CDR3 is TGTGCCAGCAGCAAGTCCCTCCACGGCGGAGGGTGGAAGACCCAGTACTTC.